The clone carrying this T cell receptor (beta chain) appeared once. The sample belongs to a study of blood T cell repertoires in COVID-19. Study details: Specimens from acute and convalescent COVID-19 originated in the United States, Italy and Spain. Sample material is recorded as cDNA or gDNA derived from T cells, B-cell-depleted T cells, or PBMCs.

Original analysis: Reference gene primer amplification gave estimated nucleated cell counts. Libraries were prepared by immunoSEQ multiplex PCR; TCRdb keeps only in-frame clonotypes and omits some of them. V and J calls plus clone size are reproduced from that table; the DNA served to infer D and trimming. The sample has more than 150,000 clones, over 75% seen once; the top ten hold 2.5%. Germline CDR1 is MNHEY and CDR2 is SVGAGI. CDR3 size: 11 residues. The V end was cut by 7 bases, the J end by 8 bases, with 8 bases between. The chain employs TRBV6-5 and TRBJ1-4; no firm D call. Source material: peripheral blood. The receptor was isolated from a middle-aged man with active or convalescent COVID-19. The CDR3 nucleotides are TGTGCCAGCATTACGGAGGAAAAACTGTTTTTT. Protein sequence: CASITEEKLFF.